This entry features one T cell receptor (beta chain) sequence. The Seattle patients, enrolled during active infection, were followed longitudinally. The data were taken from a study of blood T cell repertoires in COVID-19. For the study at large: Samples came from the United States, Italy and Spain, spanning acute and convalescent COVID-19. T cells, B-cell-depleted T cells, or PBMCs provided the cDNA or gDNA that served as material.

In the original analysis: Nucleated cell number was recorded as an estimate derived from reference gene primer amplification. The data were produced by immunoSEQ multiplex PCR, yet TCRdb's version contains in-frame clones alone and is incomplete. From that table come the V and J calls and clone size; the DNA was used to work out D and trimming. The sample holds some 110,000 clones, 85% seen once. Germline CDR1 is LGHDT and CDR2 is YNNKEL (reference sequence). Trimming shortened V by 2 bases and J by 4 bases, and 8 bases separated the two germline ends. The CDR3 totals 13 residues. This chain uses TRBV3-1 (or the pseudogene TRBV3-2) with TRBJ1-1; D gene uncertain. The clonotype was recovered from a woman aged 80 or over with COVID-19, enrolled during active disease. The sample consisted of peripheral blood. This chain's CDR3 is CASSQTGSTEAFF. CDR3 in DNA: TGTGCCAGCAGCCAAACCGGGAGCACTGAAGCTTTCTTT.